The 27 T cell receptor beta chains given below trace back to one sample, sequenced in a study of beta chain features in type 1 diabetes. The authors reverse transcribed all of the isolated RNA, so sequencing captured expressed TCRB transcripts. TCRdb's table, derived via immunoSEQ multiplex PCR, lists solely in-frame clones and lacks some. The sample records 400,000 to 550,000 clones, more than 9.5% being singletons. Sequenced sample: naive CD4+ T cells from blood. These TCRs come from a woman between 18 and 29 years old in good health.

This clone was recorded many times. This rearrangement joins TRBV9 to TRBJ2-1; D not resolved. Germline V gene lookup returns CDR1 SGDLS and CDR2 YYNGEE. V was trimmed by 0 bases and J by 11 bases, leaving 6 bases between them. The CDR3 extends over 11 amino acids. The CDR3 DNA reads as TGTGCCAGCAGCGTAGCGGAGCAGCAGTTCTTC. Protein sequence: CASSVAEQQFF.

This chain joins TRBV6-6 and TRBJ1-2; D not resolved. Trimming removed 7 bases at V and 6 bases at J, with 12 bases between. The CDR3 contains 12 residues. Germline values: CDR1 MNHNY, CDR2 SVGAGI (reference sequence). CDR3 nucleotides: TGTGCCAGCAAGAACTTCCCCCATGGCTACACCTTC. This translates into CASKNFPHGYTF.

The chain recombines TRBV29-1 with TRBJ1-2; maybe TRBD1 (6 bases). The V and J ends lost 4 bases and 2 bases respectively, with 14 bases between them. The germline V gene encodes CDR1 SQVTM and CDR2 ANQGSEA. The CDR3 contains 14 residues. CDR3 in DNA: TGCAGCGTTGGGAGTCTAGGGGGAAACTATGGCTACACCTTC. It specifies CSVGSLGGNYGYTF.

J is TRBJ2-7 and V is TRBV25-1; TRBD1 might be the D (6 bases). Germline V CDR1 and CDR2: MGHDK, SYGVNS. The CDR3 runs to 13 residues. Trimming shortened V by 5 bases and J by 6 bases, and 14 bases separated the two germline ends. The CDR3 reads CASSLSGVREQYF. The CDR3, as DNA: TGTGCCAGCAGTTTATCAGGGGTCCGCGAGCAGTACTTC.

The V call is TRBV2, the J call TRBJ2-1, with 10 bases that match TRBD2. The ends lost 9 bases at V and 5 bases at J; junction bases unmatched: 7. CDR1 is SNHLY, CDR2 FYNNEI, per germline. CDR3 length: 14 residues. The CDR3 bases are TGTGCCAGTACCGGGACTAGCGCTGACAATGAGCAGTTCTTC. Protein product: CASTGTSADNEQFF.

The chain employs TRBV13 and TRBJ2-1; D call uncertain. CDR3 length: 13 residues. Trimming left V 5 bases short and J 4 bases short, with 9 bases between. CDR1 is PRHDT and CDR2 is FYEKMQ in the germline V gene (reference sequence). CDR3 residues: CASSPPAYNEQFF. The CDR3 bases are TGTGCCAGCAGCCCCCCAGCATACAATGAGCAGTTCTTC.

This clone was counted only a few times. The chain links TRBV7-2 to TRBJ1-1, with D possibly matching TRBD1 (5 bases). Trimming removed 2 bases at V and 10 bases at J, with 11 bases between. Germline-derived CDR1 and CDR2 are SGHTA and FQGNSA. This CDR3 contains 12 residues. The CDR3 sequence is CASSLSGGIAFF. CDR3 nucleotide sequence: TGTGCCAGCAGCTTATCGGGGGGAATAGCTTTCTTT.

This clone has more than one count but fewer than ten. The J gene is TRBJ2-1, the V gene TRBV19, with 9 bases aligning to TRBD1. CDR1 is LNHDA and CDR2 is SQIVND in the germline V gene (reference sequence). Trimming cost V 6 bases and J 8 bases; bases outside gene matches: 5. The CDR3 covers 13 residues. CDR3: CASRENRGHEQFF. The CDR3 nucleotides read TGTGCCAGTAGGGAAAACAGGGGGCATGAGCAGTTCTTC.

The chain has TRBV9 and TRBJ2-3; D is possibly TRBD1 or TRBD2 (5 bases each). The CDR3 consists of 14 residues. V lost 0 bases and J 6 bases, leaving 11 bases between the germline ends. Germline V CDR1 and CDR2: SGDLS, YYNGEE. CDR3 region: CASSVDWGRDTQYF. DNA for the CDR3: TGTGCCAGCAGCGTAGACTGGGGACGCGATACGCAGTATTTT.

The chain links TRBV5-1 to TRBJ2-7, with D perhaps assigned TRBD1 or TRBD2 (5 bases each). Trimming removed 1 base from V and 4 bases from J, with 12 bases in between. CDR1 is SGHRS and CDR2 is YFSETQ in the germline V gene. This CDR3 region has 14 residues. CDR3: CASSLSGTVYEQYF. CDR3 coding DNA: TGCGCCAGCAGCTTGTCGGGGACGGTTTACGAGCAGTACTTC.

The chain joins TRBV7-3 to TRBJ2-7; weak D call: TRBD2 (6 bases). CDR3 size: 15 residues. Germline V gene sequence: CDR1 SGHTA, CDR2 FQGTGA. V gave up 0 bases and J gave up 0 bases, with 9 bases separating them. CDR3 region: CASSLTVTSSYEQYF. CDR3 sequence (DNA): TGTGCCAGCAGCTTAACAGTGACTAGCTCCTACGAGCAGTACTTC.

The V gene is TRBV7-2, the J gene TRBJ2-7, with unresolved D. Trimming left V 3 bases short and J 6 bases short, with 15 bases between. The CDR3 is 14 residues long. In germline, CDR1 is SGHTA, CDR2 FQGNSA. The CDR3 protein is CASSLTTRSPEQYV. Written as DNA, the CDR3 is TGTGCCAGCAGCTTGACCACGAGGTCCCCCGAGCAGTACGTC.

This clone was seen only a few times. The rearrangement joins TRBV25-1 to TRBJ2-3, with D unclear. The V gene's germline CDR1 is MGHDK and CDR2 SYGVNS. V lost 5 bases and J lost 2, with 5 bases in between. The CDR3 runs to 12 residues. The CDR3 sequence is CASSSYTDTQYF. The CDR3 DNA reads TGTGCCAGCAGTAGCTACACAGATACGCAGTATTTT.

There are a few counts of this clone. The V call is TRBV7-9, the J call TRBJ1-1, with D unresolved. CDR3 length: 13 amino acids. V was shortened by 7 bases and J by 3 bases, with 12 bases between the two germline ends. CDR1 SEHNR and CDR2 FQNEAQ come from the germline V gene (reference sequence). The CDR3 region has the DNA TGTGCCAGCACCCTGGGGAGAGACACTGAAGCTTTCTTT. It translates to CASTLGRDTEAFF.

As DNA, the CDR3 is TGTGCCAGCAGCTTCACTAGCGGGGGATACACCGGGGAGCTGTTTTTT. It encodes CASSFTSGGYTGELFF. The chain recombines TRBV7-2 with TRBJ2-2, with TRBD2 matching over 11 bases. Germline V lookup: CDR1 SGHTA, CDR2 FQGNSA. The CDR3 loop spans 16 amino acids. Trimming cost V 3 bases and J 3 bases; bases outside gene matches: 3.

The chain employs TRBV21-1 and TRBJ2-7; TRBD2, as called in the table, went unchecked against the DNA. TRBV21-1 is a pseudogene. This CDR3 has 14 amino acids. In DNA, the CDR3 is TGTGCCAGCAGCAAAAAGCGCACCTGCCACGAGCAGTACTTC. As protein: CASSKKRTCHEQYF.

The J gene is TRBJ1-2, the V gene TRBV4-1; tentatively, D is TRBD1 (5 bases). Per the germline V gene, CDR1 is MGHRA and CDR2 is YSYEKL. V was clipped by 2 bases and J by 4 bases, with 14 bases between them. The CDR3 spans 15 residues. The CDR3 region is CASSQSPGDRYGYTF. As DNA, the CDR3 is TGCGCCAGCAGCCAATCGCCGGGGGACCGCTATGGCTACACCTTC.

This clone was counted a few times. The chain carries TRBV9 and TRBJ1-2; no reliable D call. CDR1 and CDR2 (germline): SGDLS, YYNGEE. The CDR3 extends over 13 amino acids. Trimming pared 0 bases from V and 11 bases from J, leaving 14 bases between. The CDR3 bases are TGTGCCAGCAGCGTAGAGCCCCGACATCTATACACCTTC. Amino acids: CASSVEPRHLYTF.

This clone was detected a few times. This sequence joins TRBV5-1 and TRBJ1-1; the D gene is possibly TRBD1 (6 bases). The V and J ends lost 4 bases and 5 bases respectively, with 15 bases between them. Germline V gene lookup returns CDR1 SGHRS and CDR2 YFSETQ. The CDR3 consists of 14 residues. DNA of the CDR3: TGCGCCAGCAGCCAAACGACAGGCACAACTGAAGCTTTCTTT. Its protein product is CASSQTTGTTEAFF.

This clone appeared a few times. The chain joins TRBV4-1 to TRBJ1-3; the D gene is possibly TRBD1 (6 bases). Germline V lookup: CDR1 MGHRA, CDR2 YSYEKL. This CDR3 contains 19 residues. Trimming pared 4 bases from V and 3 bases from J, leaving 25 bases between. The CDR3 region has the DNA TGCGCCAGCAGCCTCCGGACGGCTGGACAGCTTAAAGTTGGAAACACCATATATTTT. Translated, it gives CASSLRTAGQLKVGNTIYF.

This clone showed up just a few times. The chain combines TRBV28 with TRBJ2-3; D possibly corresponds to TRBD2 (6 bases). V was pared by 6 bases and J by 0 bases, with 10 bases between. There are 14 residues in the CDR3. Per the germline V gene, CDR1 is MDHEN and CDR2 is SYDVKM. The CDR3 reads CASRLGTSTDTQYF. Here the CDR3 DNA reads TGTGCCAGCAGACTCGGGACTAGCACAGATACGCAGTATTTT.

There are a few counts of this clone. The gene calls are TRBV5-1 and TRBJ1-1; D is perhaps TRBD1 (5 bases). CDR3 length equals 14 residues. V was cut by 4 bases and J by 1 base, with 11 bases left in between. Germline assignment: CDR1 SGHRS and CDR2 YFSETQ. The CDR3, as DNA: TGCGCCAGCAGCCAGCAGGGCGCGAACACTGAAGCTTTCTTT. It yields the protein CASSQQGANTEAFF.

The gene calls are TRBV7-9 and TRBJ1-4; D not certain. This CDR3 contains 13 residues. The germline V gene encodes CDR1 SEHNR and CDR2 FQNEAQ (reference sequence). With 3 bases removed from V and 3 bases from J, the gap between germline ends came to 5 bases. The CDR3 loop is CASSFNANEKLFF. CDR3 nucleotides: TGTGCCAGCAGCTTTAATGCTAATGAAAAACTGTTTTTT.

This clone was observed a handful of times. The rearrangement uses TRBV15 and TRBJ1-4; D possibly corresponds to TRBD1 (5 bases). The CDR3 extends over 16 amino acids. V was shortened by 0 bases and J by 2 bases, with 10 bases between the two germline ends. The germline gives CDR1 LNHNV, CDR2 YYDKDF (reference sequence). CDR3 amino acids: CATSRDFGATNEKLFF. The CDR3 DNA follows: TGTGCCACCAGCAGAGATTTTGGGGCGACTAATGAAAAACTGTTTTTT.

This clone was detected a few times. The chain's CDR3 is CASSPNPGQPQETQYF. CDR3 DNA sequence: TGTGCCAGCAGTCCTAACCCGGGACAGCCGCAAGAGACCCAGTACTTC. The chain couples TRBV2 to TRBJ2-5; 7 bases agree with TRBD1. The J segment lost 2 bases and the V segment lost 5 bases, leaving 11 bases of the junction unmatched. Germline values: CDR1 SNHLY, CDR2 FYNNEI. The CDR3 consists of 16 residues.

The genes are TRBV4-1 and TRBJ2-1; D not certain. Trimming took off 4 bases at V and 6 bases at J, with 4 bases between the two ends. This CDR3 region has 11 residues. The germline CDR1 and CDR2 sequences are MGHRA and YSYEKL. In DNA, the CDR3 is TGCGCCAGCAGCCGGGGCAATGAGCAGTTCTTC. Translation: CASSRGNEQFF.

This clone occurred a few times. The chain joins TRBV10-3 to TRBJ2-1; TRBD2 aligns across 10 bases. CDR3 length: 15 amino acids. With 10 bases clipped from V and 8 bases from J, the junction kept 14 bases outside the gene matches. Germline V gene data show CDR1 as ENHRY and CDR2 as SYGVKD. CDR3 in DNA: TGTGCCACCGAAACGACTAGCGGGCCCCTCGATGAGCAGTTCTTC. Translating gives CATETTSGPLDEQFF.